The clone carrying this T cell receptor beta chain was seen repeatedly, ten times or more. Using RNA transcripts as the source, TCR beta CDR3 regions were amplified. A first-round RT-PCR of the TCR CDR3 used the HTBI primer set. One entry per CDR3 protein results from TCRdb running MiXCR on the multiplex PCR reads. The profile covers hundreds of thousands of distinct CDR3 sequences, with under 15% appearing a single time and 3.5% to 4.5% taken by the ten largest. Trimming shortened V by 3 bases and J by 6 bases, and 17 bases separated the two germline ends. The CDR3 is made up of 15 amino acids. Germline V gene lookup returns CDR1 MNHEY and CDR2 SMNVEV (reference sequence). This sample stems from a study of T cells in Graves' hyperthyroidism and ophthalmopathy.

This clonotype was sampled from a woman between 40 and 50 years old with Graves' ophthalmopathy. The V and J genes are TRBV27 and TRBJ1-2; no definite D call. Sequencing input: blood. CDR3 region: CASSFAAPRVDGYTF. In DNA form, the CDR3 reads TGTGCCAGCAGTTTTGCAGCCCCGCGCGTAGATGGCTACACCTTC.